This T cell receptor (beta chain) was documented in a study of identical twins. Whole-study results and caveats: The authors drew conclusions from cross-sectional statistical analysis rather than following the same donors.

This clonotype showed up just a few times. Its antigen remains unidentified. V shed 0 bases and J shed 2 bases, with 14 bases lying between them. This CDR3 region has 16 residues. Germline V gives CDR1 SGDLS, CDR2 YYNGEE. cDNA molecules carried unique molecular identifiers, and template switching added a universal primer site. TCRdb passed the 5' RACE reads through MiXCR, listing each CDR3 protein once. The sample holds approximately 1.8 million distinct CDR3 sequences, under 35% seen once. The specimen sequenced was cord blood. The TCR sequence derives from a newborn girl in good health. The chain joins TRBV9 to TRBJ2-5, with TRBD2 as a possible D gene (5 bases). The CDR3 loop is CASSVATRSGQETQYF. CDR3 DNA sequence: TGTGCCAGCAGCGTAGCTACCCGGTCGGGGCAAGAGACCCAGTACTTC. Drawing the rest from reference TRBV9 and TRBJ2-5, the complete variable domain is DSGVTQTPKHLITATGQRVTLRCSPRSGDLSVYWYQQSLDQGLQFLIQYYNGEERAKGNILERFSAQQFPDLHSELNLSSLELGDSALYFCASSVATRSGQETQYFGPGTRLLVL.